What follows describes a single T cell receptor (beta chain). The count of this clonotype is one. This receptor's antigen is unknown. It has no much larger one-base neighbor in the sample; base qualities were not kept. A lone read gives weak evidence. The germline V gene sets CDR1 to ENHRY and CDR2 to SYGVKD. The CDR3 runs 11 residues from the cysteine to the phenylalanine. Only the CDR3 region is kept as DNA, spanning 33 bases read in frame from base 1. The trim is 9 bases for V and 5 bases for J, with a gap of 11 bases between the germline ends. Reading the label with the study, this specimen's treatment or condition is: in vitro stimulation with specific CMV peptide epitopes to enrich CMV-specific T cells. Sequencer: Illumina HiSeq 1500. TCRdb reprocessed the public reads (quality trimming at Q25 with fastp, clone calling with MiXCR) and kept in-frame beta chains. Rows are unified per CDR3 protein, each entry keeping the most common DNA and genes. This sample holds 700,000 to 900,000 distinct CDR3 sequences; 25% to 30% were observed only once. Around 13% of the sample goes to the ten largest clones.

The data derive from a study of T cell repertoires in cytomegalovirus infection (dated by TCRdb to about 2019). Regarding the complete study: Recently identified HLA-C-restricted CMV epitopes, whose presentation resists viral immunomodulation, were targeted by peptide stimulations together with well-studied HLA-B-restricted epitopes. Donor HLA type was relevant to the analysis, because carriage of CMV infection together with the matching HLA type was indicated by public TCR beta signatures.

The full study reports these points: The ex vivo response was dominated by HLA-C-restricted CMV-specific TCR beta clonotypes, and the single most frequent clonotype in two of eight donors was supplied by these HLA-C-restricted clonotypes. In both this cohort and an independent cohort of some 350 donors, the cumulative frequency of public TCR beta family members distinguished carriers of CMV infection plus the relevant HLA type.

The specimen comprised cultured CD8+ T cells from PBMCs, sampled from culture after CMV antigen stimulation. This sequence uses TRBV10-3 and TRBJ2-7, and possibly TRBD2, on 6 matching bases. This sequence was found in a human donor in good health (CMV status not recorded). Some clones in this sample may be carry-over from other donors' samples. The CDR3 corresponds to CAMGGGHEQYF. The base sequence is TGTGCCATGGGGGGAGGACACGAGCAGTACTTC.